This T cell receptor (beta chain) is drawn from a study of T-cell memory formation after mild COVID-19. Overall study results and limits: Memory from before infection featured some responding clones, which suggests cross-reactive memory joined. Whether day 37 second-wave clones are SARS-CoV-2-specific was not confirmed.

In regard to this clonotype: Its antigen is as yet unknown.

UMIs and sample barcodes were carried by the TCR alpha and TCR beta cDNA libraries that 5'RACE produced using constant-segment primers. TCRdb fed the 5' RACE reads into MiXCR, producing one record per CDR3 protein. Among 250,000 to 300,000 distinct CDR3 sequences listed, roughly 17% were seen once. The CDR3 runs 14 residues. Between the trimmed V and J ends, which lost 0 bases and 5 bases, there was a span of 10 bases. CDR1 is WNHNN, CDR2 SYGVQD, per germline (reference sequence). The sample was PBMCs or a T cell subset sorted from them (not recorded which). V gene TRBV10-1 combines with J gene TRBJ2-5; D gene uncertain. This TCR was sampled from a man younger than 35 who had mild COVID-19 (a few samples of this study predate the infection). Cell type and time point are not known. The DNA for the CDR3 is TGCGCCAGCAGTGAGTCGATATTCGGGGAGACCCAGTACTTC. Translation gives CASSESIFGETQYF.